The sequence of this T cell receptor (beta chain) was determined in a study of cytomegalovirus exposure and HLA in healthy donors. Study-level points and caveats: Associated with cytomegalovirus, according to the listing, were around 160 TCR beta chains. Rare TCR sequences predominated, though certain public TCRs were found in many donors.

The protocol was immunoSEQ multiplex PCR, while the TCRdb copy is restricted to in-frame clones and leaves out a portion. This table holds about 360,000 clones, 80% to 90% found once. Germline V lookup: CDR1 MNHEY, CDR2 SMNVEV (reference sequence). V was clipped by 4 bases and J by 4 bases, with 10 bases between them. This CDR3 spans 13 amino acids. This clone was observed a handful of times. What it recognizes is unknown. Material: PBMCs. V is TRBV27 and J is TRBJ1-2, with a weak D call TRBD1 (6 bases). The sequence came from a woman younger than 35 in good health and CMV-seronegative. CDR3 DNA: TGTGCCAGCAGTTACAGGGAAGGCTATGGCTACACCTTC. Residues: CASSYREGYGYTF.